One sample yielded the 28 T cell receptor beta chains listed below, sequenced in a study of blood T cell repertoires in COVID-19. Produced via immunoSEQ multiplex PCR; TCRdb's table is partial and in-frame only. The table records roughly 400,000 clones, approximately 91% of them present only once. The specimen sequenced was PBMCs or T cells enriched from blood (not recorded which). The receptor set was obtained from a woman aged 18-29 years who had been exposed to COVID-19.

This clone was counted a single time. CDR3 amino acids: CASSLLGDSHSYEQYF. The CDR3, as DNA: TGTGCCAGCAGTTTATTAGGGGACAGCCACTCCTACGAGCAGTACTTC. The chain is built from TRBV28 and TRBJ2-7, with 7 nucleotides matching TRBD1. V gave up 1 base and J gave up 0 bases; unmatched junction bases: 6. The germline V gene encodes CDR1 MDHEN and CDR2 SYDVKM. The CDR3 runs 16 residues. Together with reference TRBV28 and TRBJ2-7, the CDR3 gives the full variable domain: DVKVTQSSRYLVKRTGEKVFLECVQDMDHENMFWYRQDPGLGLRLIYFSYDVKMKEKGDIPEGYSVSREKKERFSLILESASTNQTSMYLCASSLLGDSHSYEQYFGPGTRLTVT.

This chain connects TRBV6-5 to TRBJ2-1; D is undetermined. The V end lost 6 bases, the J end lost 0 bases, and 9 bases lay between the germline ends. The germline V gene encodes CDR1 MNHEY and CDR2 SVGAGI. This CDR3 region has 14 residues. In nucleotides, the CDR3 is TGTGCCAGCAGACCAAGGAGCTCCTACAATGAGCAGTTCTTC. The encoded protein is CASRPRSSYNEQFF.

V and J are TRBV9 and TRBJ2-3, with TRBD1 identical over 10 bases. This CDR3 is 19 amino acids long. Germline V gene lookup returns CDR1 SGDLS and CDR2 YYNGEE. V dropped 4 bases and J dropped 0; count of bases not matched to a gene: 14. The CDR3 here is CASSPRPGTGALSTDTQYF. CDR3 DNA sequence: TGTGCCAGCAGCCCACGTCCCGGGACAGGGGCCCTTAGCACAGATACGCAGTATTTT.

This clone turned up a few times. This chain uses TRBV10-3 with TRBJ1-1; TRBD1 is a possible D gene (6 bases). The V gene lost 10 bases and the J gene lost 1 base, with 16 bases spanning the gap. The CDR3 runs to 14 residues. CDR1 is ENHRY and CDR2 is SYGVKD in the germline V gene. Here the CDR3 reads CATLGTTGNTEAFF. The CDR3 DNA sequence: TGTGCCACCCTAGGGACGACAGGGAACACTGAAGCTTTCTTT.

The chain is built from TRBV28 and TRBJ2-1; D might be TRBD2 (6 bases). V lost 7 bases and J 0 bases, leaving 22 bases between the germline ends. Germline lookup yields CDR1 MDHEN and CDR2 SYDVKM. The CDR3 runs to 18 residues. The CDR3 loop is CASTTPAGRVSSYNEQFF. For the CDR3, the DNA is TGTGCCAGCACAACACCCGCGGGACGCGTGAGCTCCTACAATGAGCAGTTCTTC.

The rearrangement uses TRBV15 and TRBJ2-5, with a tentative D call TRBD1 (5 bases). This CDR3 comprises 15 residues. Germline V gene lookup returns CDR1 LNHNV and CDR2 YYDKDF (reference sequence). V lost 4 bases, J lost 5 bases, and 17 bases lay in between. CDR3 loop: CATSKGQDRVETQYF. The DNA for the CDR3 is TGTGCCACCAGCAAAGGACAAGATCGAGTGGAGACCCAGTACTTC.

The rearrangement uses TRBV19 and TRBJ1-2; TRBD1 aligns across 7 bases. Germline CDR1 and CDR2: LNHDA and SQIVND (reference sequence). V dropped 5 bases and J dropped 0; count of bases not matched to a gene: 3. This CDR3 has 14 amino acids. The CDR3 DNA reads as TGTGCCAGTAGTCTAGGGACAGCTAACTATGGCTACACCTTC. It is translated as CASSLGTANYGYTF.

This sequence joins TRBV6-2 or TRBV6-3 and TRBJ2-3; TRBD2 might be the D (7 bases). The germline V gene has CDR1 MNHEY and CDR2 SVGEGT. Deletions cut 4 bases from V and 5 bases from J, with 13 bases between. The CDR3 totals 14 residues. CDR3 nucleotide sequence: TGTGCCAGCAGTTCAAGGGGGGGACGAGATACGCAGTATTTT. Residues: CASSSRGGRDTQYF.

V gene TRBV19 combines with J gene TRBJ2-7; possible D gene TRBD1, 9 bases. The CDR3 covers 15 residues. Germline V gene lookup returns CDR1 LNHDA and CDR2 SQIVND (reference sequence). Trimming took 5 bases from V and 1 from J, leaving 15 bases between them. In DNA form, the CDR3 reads TGTGCCAGTAGTCCGGGGGGGACAGGGTCCTACGAGCAGTACTTC. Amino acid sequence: CASSPGGTGSYEQYF.

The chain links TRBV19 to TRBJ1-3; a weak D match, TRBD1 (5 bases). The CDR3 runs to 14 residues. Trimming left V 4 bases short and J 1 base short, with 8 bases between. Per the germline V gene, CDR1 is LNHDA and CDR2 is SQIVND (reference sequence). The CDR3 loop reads CASSSGTSGNTIYF. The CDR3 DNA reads TGTGCCAGTAGTAGCGGGACGTCTGGAAACACCATATATTTT.

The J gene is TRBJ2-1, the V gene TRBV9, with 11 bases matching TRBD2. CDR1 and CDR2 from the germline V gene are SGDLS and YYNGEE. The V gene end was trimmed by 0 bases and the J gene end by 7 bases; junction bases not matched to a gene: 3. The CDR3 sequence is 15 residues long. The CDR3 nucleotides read TGTGCCAGCAGCGTAGGGGCTAGCGGGGGGAATGAGCAGTTCTTC. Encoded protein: CASSVGASGGNEQFF. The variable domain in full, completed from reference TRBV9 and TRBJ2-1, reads DSGVTQTPKHLITATGQRVTLRCSPRSGDLSVYWYQQSLDQGLQFLIQYYNGEERAKGNILERFSAQQFPDLHSELNLSSLELGDSALYFCASSVGASGGNEQFFGPGTRLTVL.

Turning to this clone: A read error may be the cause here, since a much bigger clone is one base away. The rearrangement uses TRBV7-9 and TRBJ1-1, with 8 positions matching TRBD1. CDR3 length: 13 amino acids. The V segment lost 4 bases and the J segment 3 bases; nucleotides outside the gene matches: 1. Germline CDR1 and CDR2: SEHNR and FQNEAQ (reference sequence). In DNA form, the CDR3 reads TGTGCCAGCAGCTGGGGACAGGACACTGAAGCTTTCTTT. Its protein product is CASSWGQDTEAFF.

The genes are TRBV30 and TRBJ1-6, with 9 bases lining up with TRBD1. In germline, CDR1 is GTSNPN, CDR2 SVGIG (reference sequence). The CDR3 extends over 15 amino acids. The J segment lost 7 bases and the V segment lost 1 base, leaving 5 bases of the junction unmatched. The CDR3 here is CAWSETGQGNSPLHF. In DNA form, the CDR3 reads TGTGCCTGGAGTGAGACGGGACAGGGAAATTCACCCCTCCACTTT.

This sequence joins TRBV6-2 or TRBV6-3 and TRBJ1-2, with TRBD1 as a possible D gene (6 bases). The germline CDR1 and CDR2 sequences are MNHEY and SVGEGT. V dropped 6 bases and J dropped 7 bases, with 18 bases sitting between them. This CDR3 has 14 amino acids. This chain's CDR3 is CASSRSGTRGGYTF. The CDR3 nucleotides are TGTGCCAGCAGCCGCTCCGGGACAAGGGGTGGCTACACCTTC.

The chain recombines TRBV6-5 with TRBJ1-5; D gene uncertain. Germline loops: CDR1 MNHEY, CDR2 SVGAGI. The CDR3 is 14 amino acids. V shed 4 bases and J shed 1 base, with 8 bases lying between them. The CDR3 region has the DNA TGTGCCAGCAGTTCACAAAGAAGCAATCAGCCCCAGCATTTT. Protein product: CASSSQRSNQPQHF.

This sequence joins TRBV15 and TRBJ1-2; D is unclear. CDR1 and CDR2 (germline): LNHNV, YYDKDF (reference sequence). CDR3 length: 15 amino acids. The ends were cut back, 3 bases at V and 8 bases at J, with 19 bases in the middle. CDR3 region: CATSSREAGKEGYTF. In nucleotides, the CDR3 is TGTGCCACCAGCAGTCGAGAGGCGGGCAAGGAGGGCTACACCTTC.

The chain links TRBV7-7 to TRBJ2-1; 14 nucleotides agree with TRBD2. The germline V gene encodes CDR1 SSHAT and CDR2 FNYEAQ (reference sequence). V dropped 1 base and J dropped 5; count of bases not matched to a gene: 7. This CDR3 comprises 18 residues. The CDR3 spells CASSLGLAGGLIHNEQFF. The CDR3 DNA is TGTGCCAGCAGCTTAGGACTAGCGGGAGGGCTAATTCACAATGAGCAGTTCTTC.

The CDR3 reads CASSLEAGGQETQYF. DNA of the CDR3: TGCGCCAGCAGCTTGGAGGCGGGGGGGCAAGAGACCCAGTACTTC. This chain links TRBV5-1 with TRBJ2-5; 9 nucleotides align to TRBD2. V dropped 0 bases and J dropped 2; count of bases not matched to a gene: 2. This CDR3 has 15 amino acids. In germline, CDR1 is SGHRS, CDR2 YFSETQ.

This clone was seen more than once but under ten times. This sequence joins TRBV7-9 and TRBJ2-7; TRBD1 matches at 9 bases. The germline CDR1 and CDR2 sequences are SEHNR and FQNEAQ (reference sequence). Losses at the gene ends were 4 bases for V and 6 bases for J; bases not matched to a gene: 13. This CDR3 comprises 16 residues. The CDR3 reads CASSSPGYDRGSEQYF. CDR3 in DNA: TGTGCCAGCAGCTCCCCAGGTTACGACAGGGGGAGCGAGCAGTACTTC. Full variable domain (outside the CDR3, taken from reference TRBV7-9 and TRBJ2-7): DTGVSQNPRHKITKRGQNVTFRCDPISEHNRLYWYRQTLGQGPEFLTYFQNEAQLEKSRLLSDRFSAERPKGSFSTLEIQRTEQGDSAMYLCASSSPGYDRGSEQYFGPGTRLTVT.

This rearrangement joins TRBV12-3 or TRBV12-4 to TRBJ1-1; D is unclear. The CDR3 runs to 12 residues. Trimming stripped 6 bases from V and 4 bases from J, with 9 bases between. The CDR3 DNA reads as TGTGCCAGCAGCCGAGACACCACTGAAGCTTTCTTT. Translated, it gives CASSRDTTEAFF.

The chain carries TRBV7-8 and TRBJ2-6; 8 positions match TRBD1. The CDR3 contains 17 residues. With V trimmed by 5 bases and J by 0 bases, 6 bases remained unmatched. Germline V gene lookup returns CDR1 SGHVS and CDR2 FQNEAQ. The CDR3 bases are TGTGCCAGCAGCCGAGGGACAGGCCGCTCTGGGGCCAACGTCCTGACTTTC. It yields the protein CASSRGTGRSGANVLTF.

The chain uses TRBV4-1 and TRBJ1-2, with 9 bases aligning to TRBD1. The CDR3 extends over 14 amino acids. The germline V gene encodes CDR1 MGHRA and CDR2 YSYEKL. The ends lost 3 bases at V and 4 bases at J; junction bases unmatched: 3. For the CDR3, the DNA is TGCGCCAGCAGCCAGGAACAGGGGGCCTATGGCTACACCTTC. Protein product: CASSQEQGAYGYTF.

Here the CDR3 DNA reads TGTGCCAGCACCTTAACAGGGGGAGAGACCCAGTACTTC. It is translated as CASTLTGGETQYF. This rearrangement joins TRBV28 to TRBJ2-5; 8 bases fit TRBD1. This CDR3 is built from 13 residues. V lost 7 bases and J lost 4; bases outside the gene matches: 5. Germline CDR1 reads MDHEN; CDR2 reads SYDVKM. The entire variable domain, with the rest obtained from reference TRBV28 and TRBJ2-5, is as follows: DVKVTQSSRYLVKRTGEKVFLECVQDMDHENMFWYRQDPGLGLRLIYFSYDVKMKEKGDIPEGYSVSREKKERFSLILESASTNQTSMYLCASTLTGGETQYFGPGTRLLVL.

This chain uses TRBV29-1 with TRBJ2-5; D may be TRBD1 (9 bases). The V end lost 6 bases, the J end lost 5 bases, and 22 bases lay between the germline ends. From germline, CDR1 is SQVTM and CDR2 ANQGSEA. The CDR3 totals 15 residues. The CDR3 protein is CSVGRDRALWETQYF. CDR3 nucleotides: TGCAGCGTCGGGAGGGACAGGGCTCTTTGGGAGACCCAGTACTTC.

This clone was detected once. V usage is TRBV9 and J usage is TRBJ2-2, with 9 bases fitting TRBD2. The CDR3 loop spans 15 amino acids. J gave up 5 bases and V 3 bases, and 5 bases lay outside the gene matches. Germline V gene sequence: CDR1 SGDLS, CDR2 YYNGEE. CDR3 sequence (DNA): TGTGCCAGCAGCGGAGGGACTAGCTATACCGGGGAGCTGTTTTTT. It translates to CASSGGTSYTGELFF.

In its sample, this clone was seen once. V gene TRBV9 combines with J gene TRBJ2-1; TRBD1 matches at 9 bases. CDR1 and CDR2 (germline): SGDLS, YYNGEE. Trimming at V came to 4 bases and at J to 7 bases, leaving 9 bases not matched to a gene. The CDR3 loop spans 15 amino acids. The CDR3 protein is CASSLGRTGVNEQFF. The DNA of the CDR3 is TGTGCCAGCAGCCTCGGCAGGACAGGGGTGAATGAGCAGTTCTTC.

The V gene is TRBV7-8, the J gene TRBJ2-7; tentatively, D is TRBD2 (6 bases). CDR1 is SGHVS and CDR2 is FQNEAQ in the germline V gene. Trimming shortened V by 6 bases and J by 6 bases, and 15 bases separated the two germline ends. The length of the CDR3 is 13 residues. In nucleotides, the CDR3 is TGTGCCAGCAGTCTGAAGGAGGGCCTCGAGCAGTACTTC. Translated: CASSLKEGLEQYF.

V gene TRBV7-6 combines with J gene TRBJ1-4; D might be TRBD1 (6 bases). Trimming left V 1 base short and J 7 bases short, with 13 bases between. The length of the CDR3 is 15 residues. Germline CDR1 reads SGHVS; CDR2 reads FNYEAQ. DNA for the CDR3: TGTGCCAGCAGCTTAGGTACAGGGCGAGGTGAAAAACTGTTTTTT. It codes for CASSLGTGRGEKLFF.